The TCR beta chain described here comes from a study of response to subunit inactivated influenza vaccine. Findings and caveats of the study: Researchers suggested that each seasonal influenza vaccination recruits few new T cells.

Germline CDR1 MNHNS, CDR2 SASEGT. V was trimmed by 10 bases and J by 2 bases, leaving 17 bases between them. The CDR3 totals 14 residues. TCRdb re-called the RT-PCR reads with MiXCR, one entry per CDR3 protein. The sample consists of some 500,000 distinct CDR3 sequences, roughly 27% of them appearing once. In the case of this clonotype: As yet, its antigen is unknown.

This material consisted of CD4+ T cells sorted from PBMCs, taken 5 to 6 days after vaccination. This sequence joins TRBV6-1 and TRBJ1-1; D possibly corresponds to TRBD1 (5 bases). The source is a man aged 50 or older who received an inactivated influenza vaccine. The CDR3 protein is CATTKDRINTEAFF. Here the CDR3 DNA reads TGTGCCACCACAAAAGACAGAATAAACACTGAAGCTTTCTTT.